The 23 T cell receptor beta chains below were found in one sample sequenced in a study of shared clonotypes between healthy human individuals. The protocol was immunoSEQ multiplex PCR, while the TCRdb copy is restricted to in-frame clones and leaves out a portion. The sample has 2 million to 2.5 million clones; 85% to 95% are singletons. The sequencing input was naive CD4+ T cells from PBMCs. Subset of the sample: CD45RA+ positively selected. These receptors all stem from a man aged 18 to 35 in good health. Some clones in this sample may be carry-over from other donors' samples.

The V gene is TRBV9, the J gene TRBJ2-1; the D gene is possibly TRBD2 (6 bases). In germline, CDR1 is SGDLS, CDR2 YYNGEE. CDR3 length equals 15 residues. V was trimmed by 0 bases and J by 2 bases, leaving 9 bases between them. The CDR3 DNA is TGTGCCAGCAGCGTAGCACTAGCAACCTACAATGAGCAGTTCTTC. Translated: CASSVALATYNEQFF.

The chain couples TRBV27 to TRBJ2-1; D is unclear. This CDR3 is built from 13 residues. CDR1 and CDR2 from the germline V gene are MNHEY and SMNVEV (reference sequence). Trimming stripped 6 bases from V and 0 bases from J, with 6 bases between. CDR3: CASREYSYNEQFF. In DNA, the CDR3 is TGTGCCAGCAGGGAATACTCCTACAATGAGCAGTTCTTC.

The CDR3 DNA is TGCGCCAGCAGTGTGACAGGGGCCTCCTACGAGCAGTACTTC. Its translation: CASSVTGASYEQYF. V usage is TRBV23-1 and J usage is TRBJ2-7; 8 nucleotides agree with TRBD1. TRBV23-1 is an ORF, with its function uncertain. V lost 5 bases, J lost 0 bases, and 3 bases stayed unmatched. The CDR3 contains 14 residues.

About this clone: It may be a read error: a sequence one base away is much more abundant. CDR3 coding DNA: TGTGCCAGCAGGTTGGACACAGATACGCAGTATTTT. Residues: CASRLDTDTQYF. This chain joins TRBV2 and TRBJ2-3; no reliable D call. Trimming shortened V by 6 bases and J by 2 bases, and 6 bases separated the two germline ends. CDR1 is SNHLY and CDR2 is FYNNEI in the germline V gene. The CDR3 runs 12 residues. The full variable domain, its missing parts supplied by reference TRBV2 and TRBJ2-3, is EPEVTQTPSHQVTQMGQEVILRCVPISNHLYFYWYRQILGQKVEFLVSFYNNEISEKSEIFDDQFSVERPDGSNFTLKIRSTKLEDSAMYFCASRLDTDTQYFGPGTRLTVL.

The chain carries TRBV30 and TRBJ2-7; D is perhaps TRBD2 (5 bases). Germline CDR1 and CDR2: GTSNPN and SVGIG (reference sequence). V lost 3 bases to trimming and J lost 0 bases, with 12 bases between them. The CDR3 length is 14 residues. CDR3 amino acids: CAWSGGTTSYEQYF. The CDR3 bases are TGTGCCTGGAGCGGAGGTACGACCTCCTACGAGCAGTACTTC.

The chain has TRBV7-2 and TRBJ1-2; perhaps TRBD1 as D (5 bases). The CDR3 loop spans 16 amino acids. The germline V gene has CDR1 SGHTA and CDR2 FQGNSA. The V end was cut by 0 bases, the J end by 0 bases, with 11 bases between. The CDR3 DNA follows: TGTGCCAGCAGCTTAGCGCTGATGGGGGCTAACTATGGCTACACCTTC. It codes for CASSLALMGANYGYTF.

The chain carries TRBV29-1 and TRBJ2-7; tentatively, D is TRBD1 (5 bases). The ends were cut back, 4 bases at V and 3 bases at J, with 10 bases in the middle. This CDR3 spans 12 amino acids. Germline V gene lookup returns CDR1 SQVTM and CDR2 ANQGSEA. The CDR3 DNA reads as TGCAGCGTTGGAGCAGGGTACTACGAGCAGTACTTC. It is translated as CSVGAGYYEQYF.

Comments on this clone: The sample holds other DNA sequences that translate to the same CDR3. This chain uses TRBV7-2 with TRBJ2-7; D may be TRBD1 (5 bases). Germline-derived CDR1 and CDR2 are SGHTA and FQGNSA. The CDR3 runs to 13 residues. V lost 3 bases and J lost 1, with 7 bases in between. In DNA form, the CDR3 reads TGTGCCAGCAGCTTTGACAGTTCCTACGAGCAGTACTTC. The encoded protein is CASSFDSSYEQYF.

The chain links TRBV7-9 to TRBJ2-7; 10 nucleotides match TRBD2. The trim removed 2 bases at V and 3 bases at J, leaving 4 bases unmatched. Germline CDR1 and CDR2: SEHNR and FQNEAQ (reference sequence). The CDR3 consists of 15 residues. Here the CDR3 DNA reads TGTGCCAGCAGCTTAAGGCTAGCGGGAGTCTACGAGCAGTACTTC. This gives the protein CASSLRLAGVYEQYF.

This CDR3 reads CASSLGPGTGANVLTF. The DNA for the CDR3 is TGCGCCAGCAGCTTGGGGCCAGGGACTGGGGCCAACGTCCTGACTTTC. The chain is built from TRBV5-1 and TRBJ2-6; D perhaps matches TRBD1 (5 bases). The V and J ends lost 0 bases and 2 bases respectively, with 9 bases between them. CDR1 is SGHRS, CDR2 YFSETQ, per germline. The CDR3 is made up of 16 amino acids. Drawing the rest from reference TRBV5-1 and TRBJ2-6, the complete variable domain is KAGVTQTPRYLIKTRGQQVTLSCSPISGHRSVSWYQQTPGQGLQFLFEYFSETQRNKGNFPGRFSGRQFSNSRSEMNVSTLELGDSALYLCASSLGPGTGANVLTFGAGSRLTVL.

The chain employs TRBV25-1 and TRBJ1-5; TRBD1 is a possible D gene (5 bases). The V gene lost 1 base and the J gene lost 8 bases, with 12 bases spanning the gap. Germline CDR1 is MGHDK and CDR2 is SYGVNS. The CDR3 spans 14 residues. The CDR3 here is CASSESSLGEPQHF. CDR3 nucleotides: TGTGCCAGCAGTGAATCCTCCCTGGGGGAGCCCCAGCATTTT.

To note about this clone: A read error may produce the germline difference seen at one junction end. The chain links TRBV7-2 to TRBJ2-3, with D perhaps matching TRBD2 (5 bases). Germline values: CDR1 SGHTA, CDR2 FQGNSA. This CDR3 contains 15 residues. The CDR3 DNA sequence: TGTGCCAGCAGCCTAGCAAGGGTGGGTGGAGATACGCAGTATTTT. This encodes CASSLARVGGDTQYF.

This clone was recorded only once. The V and J genes are TRBV30 and TRBJ2-5; TRBD2 aligns across 11 bases. The J segment lost 2 bases and the V segment lost 3 bases, leaving 5 bases of the junction unmatched. CDR1 is GTSNPN, CDR2 SVGIG, per germline (reference sequence). The CDR3 extends over 15 amino acids. The CDR3 region is CAWRIAGGKQETQYF. In DNA form, the CDR3 reads TGTGCCTGGAGAATAGCGGGAGGGAAACAAGAGACCCAGTACTTC.

This chain uses TRBV6-5 with TRBJ1-3, with TRBD1 as a possible D gene (5 bases). CDR1 is MNHEY and CDR2 is SVGAGI in the germline V gene. The CDR3 is made up of 15 amino acids. Between the trimmed V and J ends, which lost 2 bases and 0 bases, there was a span of 8 bases. DNA of the CDR3: TGTGCCAGCAGTTACCGACAGAACTCTGGAAACACCATATATTTT. Protein: CASSYRQNSGNTIYF.

The chain has TRBV6-6 and TRBJ2-7, with D possibly matching TRBD1 (6 bases). Germline V gives CDR1 MNHNY, CDR2 SVGAGI (reference sequence). Trimming pared 6 bases from V and 2 bases from J, leaving 11 bases between. The CDR3 has 13 amino acids. CDR3 residues: CASRANRAYEQYF. The CDR3 DNA is TGTGCCAGCAGAGCCAACAGGGCCTACGAGCAGTACTTC.

The chain couples TRBV7-8 to TRBJ1-2; D gene uncertain. This CDR3 region has 14 residues. The V gene lost 3 bases and the J gene lost 4 bases, with 12 bases spanning the gap. The germline CDR1 and CDR2 sequences are SGHVS and FQNEAQ. CDR3 sequence reads: CASSFSGFSYGYTF. The CDR3 DNA follows: TGTGCCAGCAGCTTTTCAGGATTCTCCTATGGCTACACCTTC. The full variable domain, completed using reference TRBV7-8 and TRBJ1-2, is GAGVSQSPRYKVAKRGQDVALRCDPISGHVSLFWYQQALGQGPEFLTYFQNEAQLDKSGLPSDRFFAERPEGSVSTLKIQRTQQEDSAVYLCASSFSGFSYGYTFGSGTRLTVV.

This sequence joins TRBV6-6 and TRBJ1-2; D ambiguous. Looked up from germline, CDR1 is MNHNY and CDR2 is SVGAGI (reference sequence). Between the trimmed V and J ends, which lost 6 bases and 4 bases, there was a span of 21 bases. CDR3 length: 16 residues. The CDR3 reads CASSQRGGINLYGYTF. The CDR3 DNA reads as TGTGCCAGCAGCCAAAGAGGCGGTATTAATCTCTATGGCTACACCTTC.

The CDR3 DNA follows: TGTGCCAGCAGTCACACTAGCGGGGACGCATACGAGCAGTACTTC. It translates to CASSHTSGDAYEQYF. The chain recombines TRBV6-5 with TRBJ2-7; 10 positions match TRBD2. V dropped 5 bases and J dropped 4; count of bases not matched to a gene: 8. Germline V CDR1 and CDR2: MNHEY, SVGAGI. There are 15 residues in the CDR3.

In its sample, this clone was seen once. The CDR3 region is CASSSPGGPGNTIYF. As DNA, the CDR3 is TGTGCCAGCAGTTCCCCTGGGGGGCCTGGAAACACCATATATTTT. The chain employs TRBV28 and TRBJ1-3, with TRBD1 as a possible D gene (6 bases). V shed 4 bases and J shed 2 bases, with 12 bases lying between them. CDR1 and CDR2 (germline): MDHEN, SYDVKM. The CDR3 loop spans 15 amino acids.

The chain combines TRBV7-2 with TRBJ1-5, with 7 bases identical to TRBD1. This CDR3 has 14 amino acids. The V gene end was trimmed by 5 bases and the J gene end by 3 bases; junction bases not matched to a gene: 4. Germline V gene data show CDR1 as SGHTA and CDR2 as FQGNSA. The CDR3 nucleotides are TGTGCCAGCAGCCGAGGACAGGTCAATCAGCCCCAGCATTTT. It specifies CASSRGQVNQPQHF. The whole variable domain, filled in from reference TRBV7-2 and TRBJ1-5, reads GAGVSQSPSNKVTEKGKDVELRCDPISGHTALYWYRQSLGQGLEFLIYFQGNSAPDKSGLPSDRFSAERTGGSVSTLTIQRTQQEDSAVYLCASSRGQVNQPQHFGDGTRLSIL.

The J gene is TRBJ2-7, the V gene TRBV10-3; the D call may be TRBD1 or TRBD2 (6 bases each). Germline V CDR1 and CDR2: ENHRY, SYGVKD. Trimming pared 2 bases from V and 3 bases from J, leaving 14 bases between. This CDR3 contains 15 residues. The CDR3 protein is CAISEAGTLRYEQYF. CDR3 nucleotide sequence: TGTGCCATCAGTGAGGCGGGGACATTACGCTACGAGCAGTACTTC.

This chain links TRBV9 with TRBJ2-5, with D tentatively TRBD2 (6 bases). V was trimmed by 0 bases and J by 5 bases, leaving 17 bases between them. The CDR3 runs to 16 residues. Germline V gives CDR1 SGDLS, CDR2 YYNGEE. The chain's CDR3 is CASSVDMSGWGETQYF. The DNA for the CDR3 is TGTGCCAGCAGCGTAGACATGAGCGGGTGGGGTGAGACCCAGTACTTC.

The chain combines TRBV7-6 with TRBJ2-1; 8 bases are a match to TRBD2. Trimming cost V 3 bases and J 6 bases; bases outside gene matches: 7. This CDR3 comprises 15 residues. CDR1 and CDR2 (germline): SGHVS, FNYEAQ. CDR3 residues: CASSLSGSEGNEQFF. The CDR3 DNA is TGTGCCAGCAGCTTGAGCGGGAGCGAGGGCAATGAGCAGTTCTTC.